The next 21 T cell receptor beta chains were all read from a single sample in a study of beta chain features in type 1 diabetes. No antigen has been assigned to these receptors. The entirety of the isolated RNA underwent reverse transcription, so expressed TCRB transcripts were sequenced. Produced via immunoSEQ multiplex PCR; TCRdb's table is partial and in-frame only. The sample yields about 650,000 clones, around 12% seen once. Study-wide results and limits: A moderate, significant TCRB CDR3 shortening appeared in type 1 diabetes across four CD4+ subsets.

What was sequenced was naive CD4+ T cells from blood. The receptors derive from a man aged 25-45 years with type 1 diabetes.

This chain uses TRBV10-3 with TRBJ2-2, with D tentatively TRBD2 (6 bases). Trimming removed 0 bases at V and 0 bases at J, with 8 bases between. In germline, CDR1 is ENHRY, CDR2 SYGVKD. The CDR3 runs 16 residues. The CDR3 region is CAISESDYSNTGELFF. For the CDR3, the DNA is TGTGCCATCAGTGAGTCGGACTATTCGAACACCGGGGAGCTGTTTTTT.

CDR3 in amino acids: CASSSNVWATNEKLFF. CDR3 sequence (DNA): TGTGCCAGCAGCTCTAATGTCTGGGCCACTAATGAAAAACTGTTTTTT. V and J are TRBV7-9 and TRBJ1-4; D ambiguous. The ends were cut back, 4 bases at V and 2 bases at J, with 14 bases in the middle. This CDR3 contains 16 residues. CDR1 SEHNR and CDR2 FQNEAQ come from the germline V gene (reference sequence). Full variable domain (missing parts from reference TRBV7-9 and TRBJ1-4): DTGVSQNPRHKITKRGQNVTFRCDPISEHNRLYWYRQTLGQGPEFLTYFQNEAQLEKSRLLSDRFSAERPKGSFSTLEIQRTEQGDSAMYLCASSSNVWATNEKLFFGSGTQLSVL.

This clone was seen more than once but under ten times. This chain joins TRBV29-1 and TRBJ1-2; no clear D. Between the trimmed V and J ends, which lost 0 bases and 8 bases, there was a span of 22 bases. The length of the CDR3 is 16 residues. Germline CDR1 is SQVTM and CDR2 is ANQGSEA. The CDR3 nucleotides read TGCAGCGTTGAAGATGGCGACGGGTCCTACTATCGGGGCTACACCTTC. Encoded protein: CSVEDGDGSYYRGYTF.

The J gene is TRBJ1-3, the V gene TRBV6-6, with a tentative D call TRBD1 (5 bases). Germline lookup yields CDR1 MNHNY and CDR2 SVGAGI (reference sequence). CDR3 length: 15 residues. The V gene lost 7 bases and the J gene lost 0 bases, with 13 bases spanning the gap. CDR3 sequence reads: CASKDTTSSGNTIYF. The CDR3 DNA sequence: TGTGCCAGCAAGGACACGACCAGCTCTGGAAACACCATATATTTT.

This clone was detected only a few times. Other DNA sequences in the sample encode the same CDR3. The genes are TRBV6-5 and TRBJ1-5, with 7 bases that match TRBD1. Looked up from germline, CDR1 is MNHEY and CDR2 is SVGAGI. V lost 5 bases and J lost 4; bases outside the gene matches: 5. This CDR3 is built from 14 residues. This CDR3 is CASSRTGGNQPQHF. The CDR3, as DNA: TGTGCCAGCAGTCGGACAGGAGGGAATCAGCCCCAGCATTTT.

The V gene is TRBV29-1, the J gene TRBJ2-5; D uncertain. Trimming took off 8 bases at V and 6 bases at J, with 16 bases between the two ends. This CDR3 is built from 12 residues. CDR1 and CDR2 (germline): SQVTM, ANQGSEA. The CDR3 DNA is TGCAGCCCCTCAGCAAGCCGTAAGACCCAGTACTTC. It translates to CSPSASRKTQYF.

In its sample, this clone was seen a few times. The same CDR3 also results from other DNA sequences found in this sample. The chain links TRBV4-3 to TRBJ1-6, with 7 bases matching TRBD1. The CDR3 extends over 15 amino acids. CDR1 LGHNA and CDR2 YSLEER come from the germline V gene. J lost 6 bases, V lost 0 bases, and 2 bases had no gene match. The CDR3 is CASSQDHRGNSPLHF. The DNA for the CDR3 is TGCGCCAGCAGCCAAGATCACAGGGGTAATTCACCCCTCCACTTT.

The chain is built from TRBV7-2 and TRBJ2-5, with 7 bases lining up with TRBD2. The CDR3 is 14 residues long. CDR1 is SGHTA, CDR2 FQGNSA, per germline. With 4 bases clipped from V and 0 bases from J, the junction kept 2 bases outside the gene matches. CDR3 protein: CASSSLAYQETQYF. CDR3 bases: TGTGCCAGCAGCTCACTAGCGTACCAAGAGACCCAGTACTTC.

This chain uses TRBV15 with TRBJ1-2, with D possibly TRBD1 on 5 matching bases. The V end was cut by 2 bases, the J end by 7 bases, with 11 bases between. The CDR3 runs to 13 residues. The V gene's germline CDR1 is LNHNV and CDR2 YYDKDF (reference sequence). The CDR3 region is CATSRPGYPGYTF. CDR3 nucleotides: TGTGCCACCAGCAGACCAGGGTATCCTGGCTACACCTTC.

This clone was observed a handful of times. The chain's CDR3 is CASSHPGQSQETQYF. DNA for the CDR3: TGCGCCAGCAGTCACCCGGGACAGAGCCAAGAGACCCAGTACTTC. The gene calls are TRBV23-1 and TRBJ2-5; 7 nucleotides match TRBD1. TRBV23-1 belongs to the ORF category, with a function that is uncertain. The length of the CDR3 is 15 residues. Germline trimming cut 3 bases from V and 1 base from J; bases unmatched to any gene: 5.

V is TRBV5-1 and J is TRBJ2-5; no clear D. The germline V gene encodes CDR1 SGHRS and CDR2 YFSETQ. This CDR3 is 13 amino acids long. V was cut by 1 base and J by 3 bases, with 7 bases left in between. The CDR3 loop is CASSLNSKETQYF. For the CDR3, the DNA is TGCGCCAGCAGCTTGAACTCAAAAGAGACCCAGTACTTC.

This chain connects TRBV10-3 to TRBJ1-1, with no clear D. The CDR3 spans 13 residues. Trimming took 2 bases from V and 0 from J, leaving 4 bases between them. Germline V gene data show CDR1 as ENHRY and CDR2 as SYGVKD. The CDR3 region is CAISETLNTEAFF. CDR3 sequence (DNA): TGTGCCATCAGTGAGACCCTGAACACTGAAGCTTTCTTT.

This CDR3 reads CASSRPHPTTEAFF. The CDR3 nucleotides read TGTGCCAGTAGCCGTCCCCACCCAACCACTGAAGCTTTCTTT. The chain uses TRBV19 and TRBJ1-1; D unresolved. Trimming stripped 6 bases from V and 4 bases from J, with 15 bases between. The CDR3 is 14 residues long. The germline CDR1 and CDR2 sequences are LNHDA and SQIVND (reference sequence).

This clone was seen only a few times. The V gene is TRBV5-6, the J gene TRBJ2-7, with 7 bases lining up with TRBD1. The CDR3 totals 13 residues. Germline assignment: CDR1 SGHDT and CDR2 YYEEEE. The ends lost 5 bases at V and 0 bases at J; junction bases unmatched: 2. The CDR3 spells CASSGTVSYEQYF. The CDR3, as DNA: TGTGCCAGCAGTGGGACAGTCTCCTACGAGCAGTACTTC.

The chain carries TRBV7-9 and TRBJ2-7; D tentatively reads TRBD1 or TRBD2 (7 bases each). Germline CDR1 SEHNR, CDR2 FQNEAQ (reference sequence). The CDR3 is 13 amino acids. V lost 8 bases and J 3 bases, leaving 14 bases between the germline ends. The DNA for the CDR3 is TGTGCCAGCCAGGGGGGGTCCGGCTACGAGCAGTACTTC. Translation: CASQGGSGYEQYF.

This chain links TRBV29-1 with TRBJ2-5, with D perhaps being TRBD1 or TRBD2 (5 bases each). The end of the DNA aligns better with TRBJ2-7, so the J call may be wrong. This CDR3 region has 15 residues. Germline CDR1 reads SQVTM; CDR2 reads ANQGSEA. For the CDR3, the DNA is TGCAGCGCACGGCTGGCGCCGGGGCCAAATTACGAGCAGTACTTC. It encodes CSARLAPGPNYEQYF.

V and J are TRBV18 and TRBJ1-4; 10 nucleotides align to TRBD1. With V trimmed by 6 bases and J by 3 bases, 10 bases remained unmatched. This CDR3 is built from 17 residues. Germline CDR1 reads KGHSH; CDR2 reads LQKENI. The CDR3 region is CASSPGQGRRSNEKLFF. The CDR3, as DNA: TGTGCCAGCTCTCCGGGACAGGGGAGACGGTCTAATGAAAAACTGTTTTTT. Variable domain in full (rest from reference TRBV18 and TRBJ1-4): NAGVMQNPRHLVRRRGQEARLRCSPMKGHSHVYWYRQLPEEGLKFMVYLQKENIIDESGMPKERFSAEFPKEGPSILRIQQVVRGDSAAYFCASSPGQGRRSNEKLFFGSGTQLSVL.

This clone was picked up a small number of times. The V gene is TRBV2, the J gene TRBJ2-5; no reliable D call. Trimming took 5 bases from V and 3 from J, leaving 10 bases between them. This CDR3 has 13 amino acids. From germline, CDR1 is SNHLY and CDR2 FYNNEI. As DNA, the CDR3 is TGTGCCAGCAGTTTTCGGGCCAAAGAGACCCAGTACTTC. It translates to CASSFRAKETQYF.

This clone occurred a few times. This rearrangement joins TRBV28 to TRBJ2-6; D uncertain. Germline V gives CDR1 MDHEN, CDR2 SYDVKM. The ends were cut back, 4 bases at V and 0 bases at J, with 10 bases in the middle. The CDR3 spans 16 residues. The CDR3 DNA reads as TGTGCCAGCAGTTCTGGACGGATCTCTGGGGCCAACGTCCTGACTTTC. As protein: CASSSGRISGANVLTF.

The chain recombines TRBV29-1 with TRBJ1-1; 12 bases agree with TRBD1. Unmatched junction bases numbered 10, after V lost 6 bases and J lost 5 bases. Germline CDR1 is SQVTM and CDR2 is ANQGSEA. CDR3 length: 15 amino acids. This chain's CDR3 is CSVPLRDRGLTEAFF. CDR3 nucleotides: TGCAGCGTGCCCCTCCGGGACAGGGGGCTTACTGAAGCTTTCTTT.

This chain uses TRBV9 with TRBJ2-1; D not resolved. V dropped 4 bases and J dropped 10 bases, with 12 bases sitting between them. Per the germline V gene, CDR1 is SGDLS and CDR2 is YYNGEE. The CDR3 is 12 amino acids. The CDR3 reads CASSSRTAEQFF. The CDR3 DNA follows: TGTGCCAGCAGCTCCCGGACGGCCGAGCAGTTCTTC.